Listed below are T cell receptor beta chains from one sample, sequenced in a study of shared clonotypes between healthy human individuals. Sequenced by immunoSEQ multiplex PCR; TCRdb stores in-frame clones only, minus some. The table records millions of clones, roughly 91% of them present only once. The sequencing input was naive CD8+ T cells from PBMCs. The receptor source for this set is a man aged 18 to 30 in good health. Some clones in this sample may be carry-over from other donors' samples. Each CDR3 is given with its conserved first and last residue. The order of the fields is V gene, CDR3 protein.

v_gene: TRBV7-2
CDR3aa: CASSLVGGLAGTGELFF

v_gene: TRBV9
CDR3aa: CASSVGQAPYEQYF

v_gene: TRBV27
CDR3aa: CASSLTGLGTEAFF

v_gene: TRBV27
CDR3aa: CASSLTPSTGSMIGYTF

v_gene: TRBV7-6
CDR3aa: CASSAWDVNEKLFF

v_gene: TRBV28
CDR3aa: CASSLRQLNTGELFF

v_gene: TRBV9
CDR3aa: CASSVAASGYEQYF

v_gene: TRBV27
CDR3aa: CASSLSIRGPTSEQYF

v_gene: TRBV2
CDR3aa: CASSDGGRVSYEQYF

v_gene: TRBV9
CDR3aa: CASSGVWTSGSTDTQYF

v_gene: TRBV7-2
CDR3aa: CASSLTPVNTEAFF

v_gene: TRBV27
CDR3aa: CASSPWVRGRNEQFF

v_gene: TRBV2
CDR3aa: CANDKVFHGYTF

v_gene: TRBV27
CDR3aa: CASMSYNEQFF

v_gene: TRBV5-1
CDR3aa: CASTLGLAGGAGELFF

v_gene: TRBV7-9
CDR3aa: CASSPGSEQYF

v_gene: TRBV4-3
CDR3aa: CASSLSQNMNTEAFF

v_gene: TRBV5-6
CDR3aa: CASSRRTSGPYNEQFF

v_gene: TRBV5-5
CDR3aa: CASSLLVPGWTGELFF

v_gene: TRBV27
CDR3aa: CASSRDISYEQYF

v_gene: TRBV7-8
CDR3aa: CASSPSRGGNSYEQYF

v_gene: TRBV19
CDR3aa: CASRPASGGGLNEQFF